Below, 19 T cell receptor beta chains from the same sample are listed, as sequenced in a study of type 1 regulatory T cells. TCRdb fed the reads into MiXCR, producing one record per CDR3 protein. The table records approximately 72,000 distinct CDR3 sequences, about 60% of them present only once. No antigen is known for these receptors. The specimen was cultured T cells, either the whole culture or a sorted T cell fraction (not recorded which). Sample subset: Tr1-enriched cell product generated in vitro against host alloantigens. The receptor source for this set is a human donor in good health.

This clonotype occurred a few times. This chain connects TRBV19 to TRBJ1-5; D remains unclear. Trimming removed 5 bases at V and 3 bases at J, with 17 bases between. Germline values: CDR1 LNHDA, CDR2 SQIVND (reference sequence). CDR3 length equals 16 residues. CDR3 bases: TGTGCCAGTAGTCCAATAAAACTACTAATCAATCAGCCCCAGCATTTT. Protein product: CASSPIKLLINQPQHF.

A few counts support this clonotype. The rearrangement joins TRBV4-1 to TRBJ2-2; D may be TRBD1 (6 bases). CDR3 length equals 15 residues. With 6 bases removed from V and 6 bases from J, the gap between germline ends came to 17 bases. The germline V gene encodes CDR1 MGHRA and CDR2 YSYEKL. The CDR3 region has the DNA TGCGCCAGCAGGCCCCGGAGAGGGGGTCCCGGGGAGCTGTTTTTT. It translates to CASRPRRGGPGELFF.

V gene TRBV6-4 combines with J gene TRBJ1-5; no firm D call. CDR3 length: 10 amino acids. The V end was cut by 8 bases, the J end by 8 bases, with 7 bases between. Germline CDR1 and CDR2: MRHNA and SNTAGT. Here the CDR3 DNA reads TGTGCCAGCTCGCGGGAGCCCCAGCATTTT. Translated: CASSREPQHF.

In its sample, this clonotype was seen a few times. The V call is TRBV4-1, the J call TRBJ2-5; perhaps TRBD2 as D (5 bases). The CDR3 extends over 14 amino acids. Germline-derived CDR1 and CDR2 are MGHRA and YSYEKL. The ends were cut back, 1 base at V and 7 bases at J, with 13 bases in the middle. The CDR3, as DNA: TGCGCCAGCAGCCAAGGTAGCGTGGTGGTGACCCAGTACTTC. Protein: CASSQGSVVVTQYF.

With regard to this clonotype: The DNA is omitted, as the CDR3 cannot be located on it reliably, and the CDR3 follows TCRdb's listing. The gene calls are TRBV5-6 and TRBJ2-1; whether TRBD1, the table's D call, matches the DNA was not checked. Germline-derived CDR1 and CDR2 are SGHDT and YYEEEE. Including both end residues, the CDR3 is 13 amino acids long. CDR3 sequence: CASSVGQGARGFF.

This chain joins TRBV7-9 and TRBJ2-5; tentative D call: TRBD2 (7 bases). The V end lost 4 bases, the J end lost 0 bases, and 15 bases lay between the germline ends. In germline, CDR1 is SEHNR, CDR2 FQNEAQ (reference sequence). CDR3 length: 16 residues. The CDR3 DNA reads TGTGCCAGCAGCTCAAGGGGGGGACTAAACCAAGAGACCCAGTACTTC. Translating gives CASSSRGGLNQETQYF.

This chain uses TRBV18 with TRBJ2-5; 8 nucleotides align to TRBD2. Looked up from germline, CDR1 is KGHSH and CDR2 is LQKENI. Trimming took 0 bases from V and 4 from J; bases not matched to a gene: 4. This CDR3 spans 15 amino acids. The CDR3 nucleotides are TGTGCCAGCTCACCACCGGCCGGGAGGGGAGAGACCCAGTACTTC. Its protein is CASSPPAGRGETQYF.

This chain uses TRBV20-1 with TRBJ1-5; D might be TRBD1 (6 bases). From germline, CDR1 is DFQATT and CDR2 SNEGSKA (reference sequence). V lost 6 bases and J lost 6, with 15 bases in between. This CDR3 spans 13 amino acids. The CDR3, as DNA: TGCAGTGCAACAGCAGGGGTACCTCAGCCCCAGCATTTT. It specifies CSATAGVPQPQHF.

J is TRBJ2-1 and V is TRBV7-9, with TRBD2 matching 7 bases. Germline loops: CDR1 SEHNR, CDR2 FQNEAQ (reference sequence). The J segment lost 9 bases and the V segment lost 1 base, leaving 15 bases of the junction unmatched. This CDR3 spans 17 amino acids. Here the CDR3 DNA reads TGTGCCAGCAGCTTAGTAGGTGCTAGCGGCCCTCTTCGTGAGCAGTTCTTC. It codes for CASSLVGASGPLREQFF.

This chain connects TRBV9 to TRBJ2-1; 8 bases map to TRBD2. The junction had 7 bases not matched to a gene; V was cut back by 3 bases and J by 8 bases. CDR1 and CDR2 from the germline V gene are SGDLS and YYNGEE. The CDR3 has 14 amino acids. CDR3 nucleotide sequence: TGTGCCAGCAGCGCCAGACTAGCGTCCGATGAGCAGTTCTTC. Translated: CASSARLASDEQFF.

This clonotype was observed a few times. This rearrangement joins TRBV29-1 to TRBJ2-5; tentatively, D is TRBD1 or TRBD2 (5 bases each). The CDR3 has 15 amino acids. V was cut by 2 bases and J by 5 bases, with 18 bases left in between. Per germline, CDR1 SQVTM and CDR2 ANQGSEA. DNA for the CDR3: TGCAGCGTTGAAAGGGACGGGCGGGCCATGGAGACCCAGTACTTC. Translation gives CSVERDGRAMETQYF.

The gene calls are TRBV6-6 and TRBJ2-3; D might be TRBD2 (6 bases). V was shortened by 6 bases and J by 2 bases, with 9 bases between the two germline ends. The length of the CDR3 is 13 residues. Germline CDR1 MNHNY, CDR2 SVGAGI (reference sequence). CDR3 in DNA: TGTGCCAGCAGCGCTAGCGACACAGATACGCAGTATTTT. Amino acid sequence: CASSASDTDTQYF.

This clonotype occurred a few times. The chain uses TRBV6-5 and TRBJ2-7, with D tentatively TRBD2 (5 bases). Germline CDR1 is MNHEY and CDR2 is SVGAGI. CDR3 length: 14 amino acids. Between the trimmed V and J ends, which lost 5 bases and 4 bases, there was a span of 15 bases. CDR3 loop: CASSRSDSTYEQYF. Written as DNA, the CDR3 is TGTGCCAGCAGTCGGTCGGACTCTACTTACGAGCAGTACTTC.

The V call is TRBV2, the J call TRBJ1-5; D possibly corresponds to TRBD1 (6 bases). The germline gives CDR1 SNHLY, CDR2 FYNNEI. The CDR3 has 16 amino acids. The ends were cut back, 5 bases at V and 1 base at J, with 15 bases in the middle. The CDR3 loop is CASSKSSGASNQPQHF. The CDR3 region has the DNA TGTGCCAGCAGTAAGTCCTCAGGGGCGAGCAATCAGCCCCAGCATTTT.

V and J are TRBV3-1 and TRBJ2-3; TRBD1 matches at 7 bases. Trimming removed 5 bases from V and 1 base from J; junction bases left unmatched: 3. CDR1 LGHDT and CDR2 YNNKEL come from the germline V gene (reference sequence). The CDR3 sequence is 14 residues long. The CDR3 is CASSEGAGTDTQYF. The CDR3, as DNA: TGTGCCAGCAGCGAGGGGGCGGGCACAGATACGCAGTATTTT.

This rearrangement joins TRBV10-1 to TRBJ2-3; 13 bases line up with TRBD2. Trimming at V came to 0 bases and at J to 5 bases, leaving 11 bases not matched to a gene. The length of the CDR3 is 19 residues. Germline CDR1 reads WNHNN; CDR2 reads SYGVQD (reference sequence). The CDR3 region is CASSESTRTSGRVEDTQYF. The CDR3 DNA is TGCGCCAGCAGTGAGTCGACTCGTACTAGCGGGAGGGTGGAAGATACGCAGTATTTT.

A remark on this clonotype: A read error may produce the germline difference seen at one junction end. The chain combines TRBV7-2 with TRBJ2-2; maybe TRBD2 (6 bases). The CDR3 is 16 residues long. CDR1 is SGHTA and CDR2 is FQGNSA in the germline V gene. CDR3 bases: TGTGCCAGCAGCTCCCTCCAGGGAAGATTGTCCGGGGGGCTGTTTTTT. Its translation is CASSSLQGRLSGGLFF. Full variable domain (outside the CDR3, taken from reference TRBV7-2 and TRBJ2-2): GAGVSQSPSNKVTEKGKDVELRCDPISGHTALYWYRQSLGQGLEFLIYFQGNSAPDKSGLPSDRFSAERTGGSVSTLTIQRTQQEDSAVYLCASSSLQGRLSGGLFFGEGSRLTVL.

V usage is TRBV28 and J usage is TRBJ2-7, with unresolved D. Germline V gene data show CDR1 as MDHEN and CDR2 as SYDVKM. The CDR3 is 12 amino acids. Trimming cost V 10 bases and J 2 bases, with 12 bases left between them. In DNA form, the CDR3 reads TGTGCCACCGAGCAGAGTACCTACGAGCAGTACTTC. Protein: CATEQSTYEQYF.

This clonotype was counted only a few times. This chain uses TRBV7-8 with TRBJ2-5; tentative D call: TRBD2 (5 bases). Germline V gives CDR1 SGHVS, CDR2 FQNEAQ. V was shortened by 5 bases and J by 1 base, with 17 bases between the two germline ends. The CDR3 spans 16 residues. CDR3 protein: CASSRTHGRSQETQYF. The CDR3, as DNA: TGTGCCAGCAGCAGGACTCATGGGCGCTCCCAAGAGACCCAGTACTTC.